These 28 T cell receptor beta chains originate from one sample sequenced in a study of T cell responses to AZD1222 COVID-19 vaccine. Measured with immunoSEQ multiplex PCR; TCRdb has only the in-frame clones, and not every one. The sample has 130,000 to 150,000 clones, over 85% seen once; the top ten hold 1.7%. The material sequenced was peripheral blood, taken on day 0 of AZD1222 vaccination. The receptors come from an adult in good health.

The chain recombines TRBV24-1 with TRBJ2-3; TRBD1 matches 9 bases. In germline, CDR1 is KGHDR, CDR2 SFDVKD. Unmatched junction bases numbered 7, after V lost 12 bases and J lost 1 base. The CDR3 extends over 14 amino acids. As DNA, the CDR3 is TGTGCCGTATCGGACAGGGGTCGCACAGATACGCAGTATTTT. Residues: CAVSDRGRTDTQYF.

The chain uses TRBV28 and TRBJ2-7, with TRBD2 matching over 7 bases. This CDR3 has 14 amino acids. The trim removed 8 bases at V and 2 bases at J, leaving 9 bases unmatched. The germline CDR1 and CDR2 sequences are MDHEN and SYDVKM. The CDR3 here is CASLGAGVAYEQYF. In DNA form, the CDR3 reads TGTGCCAGCCTTGGCGCGGGAGTTGCCTACGAGCAGTACTTC.

V gene TRBV4-1 combines with J gene TRBJ1-5, with unresolved D. There are 16 residues in the CDR3. Trimming pared 1 base from V and 1 base from J, leaving 11 bases between. The germline CDR1 and CDR2 sequences are MGHRA and YSYEKL. CDR3 in DNA: TGCGCCAGCAGCCAAGTATTTTCTGTCAGCAATCAGCCCCAGCATTTT. Translated: CASSQVFSVSNQPQHF.

This clone was detected once. The rearrangement uses TRBV4-1 and TRBJ2-1, with 10 bases fitting TRBD2. After removal of 2 bases from V and 4 bases from J, the junction contained 5 bases not matched to a gene. Looked up from germline, CDR1 is MGHRA and CDR2 is YSYEKL. The CDR3 is 16 amino acids. CDR3 amino acids: CASSQRASGGYNEQFF. In nucleotides, the CDR3 is TGCGCCAGCAGCCAAAGGGCTAGCGGGGGATACAATGAGCAGTTCTTC.

The V call is TRBV6-5, the J call TRBJ1-6, with 10 bases that match TRBD1. The V segment lost 6 bases and the J segment 8 bases; nucleotides outside the gene matches: 4. Germline V gene sequence: CDR1 MNHEY, CDR2 SVGAGI. The CDR3 spans 14 residues. CDR3 region: CASSYGTGDSPLHF. In DNA form, the CDR3 reads TGTGCCAGCAGCTACGGGACAGGGGATTCACCCCTCCACTTT.

This clone was found once. This chain joins TRBV15 and TRBJ1-4; 9 positions match TRBD1. V gave up 5 bases and J gave up 4 bases; unmatched junction bases: 5. Per germline, CDR1 LNHNV and CDR2 YYDKDF (reference sequence). This CDR3 spans 15 amino acids. CDR3 in amino acids: CATSSRDRVNEKLFF. The CDR3 coding sequence is TGTGCCACCAGCTCCCGGGACAGGGTTAATGAAAAACTGTTTTTT.

The chain combines TRBV10-1 with TRBJ1-4; TRBD1 aligns across 7 bases. The J segment lost 11 bases and the V segment lost 3 bases, leaving 6 bases of the junction unmatched. This CDR3 contains 13 residues. Germline loops: CDR1 WNHNN, CDR2 SYGVQD (reference sequence). CDR3 sequence: CASSEVIQGKLFF. The CDR3 region has the DNA TGCGCCAGCAGTGAAGTGATACAGGGGAAACTGTTTTTT.

CDR3 sequence: CASSEGLAGGNEQFF. The DNA of the CDR3 is TGCGCCAGCAGTGAGGGGCTAGCGGGAGGCAATGAGCAGTTCTTC. V and J are TRBV10-2 and TRBJ2-1, with 11 bases fitting TRBD2. The CDR3 sequence is 15 residues long. The germline V gene has CDR1 WSHSY and CDR2 SAAADI. Trimming cost V 2 bases and J 6 bases; bases outside gene matches: 3.

The V and J genes are TRBV18 and TRBJ1-1, with D unclear. The CDR3 sequence is 17 residues long. Germline V gives CDR1 KGHSH, CDR2 LQKENI. Trimming removed 0 bases at V and 5 bases at J, with 19 bases between. CDR3 protein: CASSPPIGYGPRTEAFF. The DNA of the CDR3 is TGTGCCAGCTCACCACCTATAGGGTATGGACCCAGGACTGAAGCTTTCTTT. The entire variable domain, with the rest obtained from reference TRBV18 and TRBJ1-1, is as follows: NAGVMQNPRHLVRRRGQEARLRCSPMKGHSHVYWYRQLPEEGLKFMVYLQKENIIDESGMPKERFSAEFPKEGPSILRIQQVVRGDSAAYFCASSPPIGYGPRTEAFFGQGTRLTVV.

The chain employs TRBV4-1 and TRBJ1-5, with 7 bases matching TRBD1. J was trimmed by 4 bases and V by 3 bases; bases with no gene match: 6. This CDR3 region has 15 residues. The V gene's germline CDR1 is MGHRA and CDR2 YSYEKL. CDR3 protein: CASSQGTALNQPQHF. In DNA form, the CDR3 reads TGCGCCAGCAGCCAGGGGACAGCCCTAAATCAGCCCCAGCATTTT.

This clone appeared once. This same CDR3 is encoded by further DNA sequences in the sample. The DNA for the CDR3 is TGTGCCAGCAGCCAGACAGGGAGCAATCAGCCCCAGCATTTT. Its translation: CASSQTGSNQPQHF. The V call is TRBV27, the J call TRBJ1-5; 7 nucleotides match TRBD1. V trimming: 6 bases; J trimming: 1 base; junction bases outside the gene matches: 3. Germline CDR1 reads MNHEY; CDR2 reads SMNVEV (reference sequence). The CDR3 loop spans 14 amino acids.

The chain couples TRBV27 to TRBJ1-6; D not certain. CDR1 and CDR2 (germline): MNHEY, SMNVEV (reference sequence). Trimming left V 6 bases short and J 8 bases short, with 14 bases between. The CDR3 is 14 residues long. The CDR3 reads CASSYLGSYSPLHF. The CDR3, as DNA: TGTGCCAGCAGCTATCTCGGGAGCTATTCACCCCTCCACTTT.

V gene TRBV20-1 combines with J gene TRBJ2-3; D gene unclear. Looked up from germline, CDR1 is DFQATT and CDR2 is SNEGSKA (reference sequence). Trimming removed 3 bases from V and 4 bases from J, with 11 bases in between. This CDR3 is built from 13 residues. The CDR3 is CSASLTRSDTQYF. As DNA, the CDR3 is TGCAGTGCTAGTCTTACTCGCTCAGATACGCAGTATTTT.

The chain has TRBV7-2 and TRBJ2-7, with D uncertain. This CDR3 region has 15 residues. Between the trimmed V and J ends, which lost 5 bases and 0 bases, there was a span of 14 bases. Germline V gene lookup returns CDR1 SGHTA and CDR2 FQGNSA. The CDR3 here is CASSDVPGPSYEQYF. The CDR3 DNA is TGTGCCAGCAGCGACGTCCCCGGGCCCTCCTACGAGCAGTACTTC.

This chain links TRBV19 with TRBJ1-1, with D uncertain. With 5 bases removed from V and 2 bases from J, the gap between germline ends came to 12 bases. Germline V gene sequence: CDR1 LNHDA, CDR2 SQIVND (reference sequence). The CDR3 has 14 residues. The CDR3 DNA is TGTGCCAGTAGTTCCGAGACAAAAAACACTGAAGCTTTCTTT. It specifies CASSSETKNTEAFF.

This chain connects TRBV6-6 to TRBJ2-2; perhaps TRBD1 as D (6 bases). Deletions cut 5 bases from V and 3 bases from J, with 22 bases between. Germline CDR1 reads MNHNY; CDR2 reads SVGAGI (reference sequence). This CDR3 contains 18 residues. Written as DNA, the CDR3 is TGTGCCAGCAGTCCCCACCCCGGGACACCCTCACACACCGGGGAGCTGTTTTTT. The encoded protein is CASSPHPGTPSHTGELFF.

V and J are TRBV6-5 and TRBJ1-2; D is perhaps TRBD1 (5 bases). V was pared by 0 bases and J by 5 bases, with 10 bases between. The CDR3 covers 14 residues. Germline loops: CDR1 MNHEY, CDR2 SVGAGI. The CDR3 nucleotides are TGTGCCAGCAGTTACTCCGAGACAGATTATGGCTACACCTTC. The encoded protein is CASSYSETDYGYTF.

The chain has TRBV28 and TRBJ1-4; 8 positions agree with TRBD1. CDR1 MDHEN and CDR2 SYDVKM come from the germline V gene. Trimming took 5 bases from V and 4 from J; bases not matched to a gene: 6. The CDR3 is 15 residues long. In nucleotides, the CDR3 is TGTGCCAGCAGTGGGGACAGGTCCTTTAATGAAAAACTGTTTTTT. Its translation: CASSGDRSFNEKLFF. Variable domain in full (rest from reference TRBV28 and TRBJ1-4): DVKVTQSSRYLVKRTGEKVFLECVQDMDHENMFWYRQDPGLGLRLIYFSYDVKMKEKGDIPEGYSVSREKKERFSLILESASTNQTSMYLCASSGDRSFNEKLFFGSGTQLSVL.

The V gene is TRBV5-1, the J gene TRBJ1-1; D may be TRBD1 (6 bases). The CDR3 sequence is 14 residues long. Trimming pared 1 base from V and 0 bases from J, leaving 7 bases between. From germline, CDR1 is SGHRS and CDR2 YFSETQ. The CDR3 region has the DNA TGCGCCAGCAGCTTGACAGGGCTGAACACTGAAGCTTTCTTT. This translates into CASSLTGLNTEAFF.

This chain uses TRBV5-4 with TRBJ2-1, with TRBD1 matching 7 bases. The V gene's germline CDR1 is SGHNT and CDR2 YYREEE (reference sequence). The CDR3 runs to 15 residues. The trim removed 5 bases at V and 0 bases at J, leaving 5 bases unmatched. The CDR3, as DNA: TGTGCCAGCAGACCCGGGACAGCCTCCTACAATGAGCAGTTCTTC. It is translated as CASRPGTASYNEQFF.

CDR3 nucleotide sequence: TGTGCCAGCAACCCGGTCCCTGGCGGGGAGACCCAGTACTTC. Protein sequence: CASNPVPGGETQYF. The chain joins TRBV27 to TRBJ2-5; D may be TRBD2 (5 bases). Germline V gene lookup returns CDR1 MNHEY and CDR2 SMNVEV (reference sequence). This CDR3 has 14 amino acids. V lost 7 bases to trimming and J lost 5 bases, with 17 bases between them.

CDR3 in DNA: TGTGCCATCAGTGACACTAGCGGTCGCTACGAGCAGTACTTC. Its translation is CAISDTSGRYEQYF. The chain recombines TRBV10-3 with TRBJ2-7; 8 nucleotides agree with TRBD2. This CDR3 spans 14 amino acids. Trimming removed 3 bases from V and 3 bases from J; junction bases left unmatched: 4. Per germline, CDR1 ENHRY and CDR2 SYGVKD.

The gene calls are TRBV5-1 and TRBJ1-1; D not resolved. Germline V lookup: CDR1 SGHRS, CDR2 YFSETQ. The V and J ends lost 4 bases and 2 bases respectively, with 6 bases between them. The CDR3 extends over 12 amino acids. This CDR3 reads CASSPDNTEAFF. The CDR3 coding sequence is TGCGCCAGCAGCCCGGACAACACTGAAGCTTTCTTT.

The J gene is TRBJ1-2, the V gene TRBV5-1; D possibly corresponds to TRBD1 (5 bases). The germline CDR1 and CDR2 sequences are SGHRS and YFSETQ. The CDR3 covers 14 residues. Trimming took off 0 bases at V and 8 bases at J, with 14 bases between the two ends. The CDR3 DNA reads as TGCGCCAGCAGCTTGGCCGGGGCCGTCTACGGCTACACCTTC. Its translation is CASSLAGAVYGYTF.

CDR3 bases: TGTGCCAGCAGAGGACAGGGGCGTTACACCGGGGAGCTGTTTTTT. This codes for CASRGQGRYTGELFF. This chain uses TRBV6-5 with TRBJ2-2; the match to TRBD1 covers 9 bases. V dropped 6 bases and J dropped 3; count of bases not matched to a gene: 5. From germline, CDR1 is MNHEY and CDR2 SVGAGI. The CDR3 extends over 15 amino acids.

In this sample, this clone turned up once. This chain links TRBV5-1 with TRBJ2-7; 7 bases are a match to TRBD1. This CDR3 has 14 residues. Per the germline V gene, CDR1 is SGHRS and CDR2 is YFSETQ. V trimming: 4 bases; J trimming: 3 bases; junction bases outside the gene matches: 7. The CDR3 bases are TGCGCCAGCAGCCCGACAGGGAGAGGCTACGAGCAGTACTTC. It codes for CASSPTGRGYEQYF.

This sequence joins TRBV7-9 and TRBJ1-6, with TRBD1 matching 7 bases. Trimming took 0 bases from V and 10 from J; bases not matched to a gene: 6. The CDR3 loop spans 15 amino acids. CDR1 and CDR2 from the germline V gene are SEHNR and FQNEAQ (reference sequence). In DNA form, the CDR3 reads TGTGCCAGCAGCTTAGCGGGCGACAGGGTATCACCCCTCCACTTT. It specifies CASSLAGDRVSPLHF.

This chain links TRBV2 with TRBJ1-2, with D unresolved. The CDR3 length is 11 residues. Germline V gives CDR1 SNHLY, CDR2 FYNNEI. V was shortened by 2 bases and J by 8 bases, with 6 bases between the two germline ends. The CDR3 reads CASSEMRGYTF. Written as DNA, the CDR3 is TGTGCCAGCAGTGAAATGCGGGGCTACACCTTC.